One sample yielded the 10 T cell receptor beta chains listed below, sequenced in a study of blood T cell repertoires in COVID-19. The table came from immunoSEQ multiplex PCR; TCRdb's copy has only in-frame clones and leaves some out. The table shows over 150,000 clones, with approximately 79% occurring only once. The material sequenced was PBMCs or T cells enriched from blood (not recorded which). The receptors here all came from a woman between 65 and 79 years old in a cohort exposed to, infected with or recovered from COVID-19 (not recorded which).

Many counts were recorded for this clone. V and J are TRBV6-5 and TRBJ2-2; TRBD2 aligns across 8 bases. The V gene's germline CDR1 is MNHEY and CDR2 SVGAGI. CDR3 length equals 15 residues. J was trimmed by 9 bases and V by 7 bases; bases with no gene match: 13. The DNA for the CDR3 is TGTGCCAGCACCCCGGGGGGTAGCGGGAAGTGGGAGCTGTTTTTT. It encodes CASTPGGSGKWELFF.

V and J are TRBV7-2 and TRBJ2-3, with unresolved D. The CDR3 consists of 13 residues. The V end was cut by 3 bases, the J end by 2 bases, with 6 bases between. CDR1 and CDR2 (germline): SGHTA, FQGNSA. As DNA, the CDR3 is TGTGCCAGCAGCTTGGGCCACACAGATACGCAGTATTTT. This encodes CASSLGHTDTQYF.

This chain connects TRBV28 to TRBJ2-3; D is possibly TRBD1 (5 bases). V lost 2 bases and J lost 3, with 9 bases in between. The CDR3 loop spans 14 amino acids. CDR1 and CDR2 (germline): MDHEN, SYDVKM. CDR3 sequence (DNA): TGTGCCAGCAGTTTACAGGGTTTAACAGATACGCAGTATTTT. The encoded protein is CASSLQGLTDTQYF.

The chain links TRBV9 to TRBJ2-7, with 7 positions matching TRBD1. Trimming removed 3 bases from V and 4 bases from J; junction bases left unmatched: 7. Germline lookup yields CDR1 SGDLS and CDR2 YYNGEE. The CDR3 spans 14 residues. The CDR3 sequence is CASSGEQGSYEQYF. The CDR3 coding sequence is TGTGCCAGCAGCGGGGAACAGGGGAGTTACGAGCAGTACTTC.

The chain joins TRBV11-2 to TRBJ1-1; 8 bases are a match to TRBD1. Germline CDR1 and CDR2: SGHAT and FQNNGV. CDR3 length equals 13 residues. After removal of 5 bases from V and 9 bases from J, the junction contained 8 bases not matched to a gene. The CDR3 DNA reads TGTGCCAGCAGCCCCCGACAGGGGTTGAAAGCTTTCTTT. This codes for CASSPRQGLKAFF.

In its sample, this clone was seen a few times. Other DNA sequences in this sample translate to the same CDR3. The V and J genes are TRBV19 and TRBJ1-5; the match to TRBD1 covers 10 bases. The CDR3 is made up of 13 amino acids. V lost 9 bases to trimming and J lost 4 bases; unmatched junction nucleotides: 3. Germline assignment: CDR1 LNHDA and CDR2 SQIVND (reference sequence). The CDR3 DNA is TGTGCCAGCCGGGGACAGGGGAATCAGCCCCAGCATTTT. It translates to CASRGQGNQPQHF.

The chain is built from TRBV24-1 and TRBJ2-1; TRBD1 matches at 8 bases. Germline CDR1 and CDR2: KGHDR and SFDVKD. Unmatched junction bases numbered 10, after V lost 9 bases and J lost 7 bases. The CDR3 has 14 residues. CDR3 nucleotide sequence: TGTGCCACCGCGGGCCCAGGGGGCCAAAATGAGCAGTTCTTC. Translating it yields CATAGPGGQNEQFF.

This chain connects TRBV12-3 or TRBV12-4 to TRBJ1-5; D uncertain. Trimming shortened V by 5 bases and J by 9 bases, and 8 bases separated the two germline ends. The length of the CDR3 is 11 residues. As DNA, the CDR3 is TGTGCCAGCAGTGCCCGGGGGCCCCAGCATTTT. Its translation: CASSARGPQHF.

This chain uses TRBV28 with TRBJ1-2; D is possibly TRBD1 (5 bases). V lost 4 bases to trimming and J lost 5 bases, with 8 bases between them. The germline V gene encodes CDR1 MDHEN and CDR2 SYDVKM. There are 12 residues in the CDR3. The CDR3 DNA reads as TGTGCCAGCAGTTACGGGGGGTATGGCTACACCTTC. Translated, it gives CASSYGGYGYTF.

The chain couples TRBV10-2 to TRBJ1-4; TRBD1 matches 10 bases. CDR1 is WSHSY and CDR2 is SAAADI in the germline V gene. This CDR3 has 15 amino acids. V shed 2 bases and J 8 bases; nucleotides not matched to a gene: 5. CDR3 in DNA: TGCGCCAGCAGTGAGCCAGGACAGGGGGTGGAAAAACTGTTTTTT. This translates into CASSEPGQGVEKLFF.